A single sample is the source of the 30 T cell receptor beta chains below, sequenced in a study of T-cell reconstitution after alpha-beta-depleted transplantation in children. The authors prepared the TCRbeta library with unique molecular identifiers. TCRdb re-called the PCR reads through MiXCR, storing one row per CDR3 protein. The sample shows 300,000 to 350,000 distinct CDR3 sequences, around 25% of them seen only once. The material was PBMCs, mostly from graft donor cells, obtained 180 days after TCRalphabeta/CD19-depleted stem cell transplant. These receptor sequences come from a male patient between 10 and 17 years old who had a stem cell transplant for acute lymphoblastic leukemia, so the T cells may come from the graft donor.

This clonotype was observed a handful of times. This rearrangement joins TRBV4-1 to TRBJ1-5; no reliable D call. The V end was cut by 1 base, the J end by 1 base, with 14 bases between. The V gene's germline CDR1 is MGHRA and CDR2 YSYEKL. The CDR3 length is 17 residues. DNA of the CDR3: TGCGCCAGCAGCCAAGTGGTTGACCTCGGAAGCAATCAGCCCCAGCATTTT. Translation: CASSQVVDLGSNQPQHF.

The V call is TRBV12-3 or TRBV12-4, the J call TRBJ2-7; a possible D gene is TRBD2 (6 bases). Trimming pared 2 bases from V and 3 bases from J, leaving 14 bases between. The CDR3 spans 15 residues. The CDR3 reads CASSLRGRLDYEQYF. Written as DNA, the CDR3 is TGTGCCAGCAGTTTACGGGGGAGACTGGACTACGAGCAGTACTTC.

This clonotype was counted ten times or more. The chain has TRBV5-1 and TRBJ2-1, with D possibly matching TRBD1 (6 bases). This CDR3 spans 15 amino acids. Germline-derived CDR1 and CDR2 are SGHRS and YFSETQ. Trimming shortened V by 8 bases and J by 1 base, and 16 bases separated the two germline ends. CDR3 amino acids: CASSPRGPSYNEQFF. CDR3 DNA sequence: TGCGCCAGTTCCCCCAGGGGCCCTTCCTACAATGAGCAGTTCTTC. The entire variable domain, with the rest obtained from reference TRBV5-1 and TRBJ2-1, is as follows: KAGVTQTPRYLIKTRGQQVTLSCSPISGHRSVSWYQQTPGQGLQFLFEYFSETQRNKGNFPGRFSGRQFSNSRSEMNVSTLELGDSALYLCASSPRGPSYNEQFFGPGTRLTVL.

The chain couples TRBV3-1 to TRBJ2-2, with D possibly TRBD1 on 5 matching bases. Germline V lookup: CDR1 LGHDT, CDR2 YNNKEL (reference sequence). This CDR3 has 12 amino acids. Trimming left V 7 bases short and J 6 bases short, with 9 bases between. CDR3 sequence reads: CASTLGAGELFF. CDR3 DNA: TGTGCCAGCACCCTAGGGGCCGGGGAGCTGTTTTTT.

This chain connects TRBV6-2 or TRBV6-3 to TRBJ2-5; D is ambiguous. The V gene lost 0 bases and the J gene lost 3 bases, with 8 bases spanning the gap. Looked up from germline, CDR1 is MNHEY and CDR2 is SVGEGT. The CDR3 is 14 residues long. CDR3 residues: CASSYSRFEETQYF. As DNA, the CDR3 is TGTGCCAGCAGTTACTCCCGTTTCGAAGAGACCCAGTACTTC.

The chain is built from TRBV7-9 and TRBJ1-6, with 8 bases fitting TRBD1. There are 15 residues in the CDR3. Germline CDR1 is SEHNR and CDR2 is FQNEAQ (reference sequence). Trimming at V came to 1 base and at J to 8 bases, leaving 4 bases not matched to a gene. The CDR3 nucleotides are TGTGCCAGCAGCTTAGTTCAGGGGGCGCATTCACCCCTCCACTTT. This encodes CASSLVQGAHSPLHF.

This chain links TRBV28 with TRBJ1-1, with D tentatively TRBD1 (5 bases). There are 15 residues in the CDR3. Trimming left V 3 bases short and J 0 bases short, with 11 bases between. Germline-derived CDR1 and CDR2 are MDHEN and SYDVKM. CDR3 amino acids: CASSFGTGMNTEAFF. The CDR3 region has the DNA TGTGCCAGCAGTTTCGGGACGGGCATGAACACTGAAGCTTTCTTT.

This clonotype appeared a few times. This chain joins TRBV9 and TRBJ1-2, with 7 positions matching TRBD1. Germline CDR1 reads SGDLS; CDR2 reads YYNGEE. CDR3 length: 15 amino acids. Trimming took 4 bases from V and 2 from J; bases not matched to a gene: 8. The CDR3 sequence is CASSSGQDRNYGYTF. The CDR3 nucleotides read TGTGCCAGCAGCTCCGGACAGGATAGAAACTATGGCTACACCTTC.

This clonotype was seen a handful of times. The chain joins TRBV29-1 to TRBJ2-7; D perhaps matches TRBD2 (6 bases). CDR3 length: 14 residues. Trimming stripped 2 bases from V and 5 bases from J, with 16 bases between. Germline lookup yields CDR1 SQVTM and CDR2 ANQGSEA. The CDR3 nucleotides read TGCAGCGTTGAACTGCGGAGGGGTGGAAACGAGCAGTACTTC. Protein product: CSVELRRGGNEQYF.

The chain has TRBV10-3 and TRBJ2-7; tentatively, D is TRBD2 (6 bases). The germline gives CDR1 ENHRY, CDR2 SYGVKD. This CDR3 contains 14 residues. The V end lost 0 bases, the J end lost 13 bases, and 19 bases lay between the germline ends. The CDR3 nucleotides are TGTGCCATCAGTGAGTCATCGGGACCGGGGGTAGAATACTTC. Amino acids: CAISESSGPGVEYF.

This clonotype was seen at least ten times. The rearrangement joins TRBV6-5 to TRBJ2-3, with a weak D call TRBD2 (5 bases). From germline, CDR1 is MNHEY and CDR2 SVGAGI. This CDR3 is built from 14 residues. V was shortened by 4 bases and J by 5 bases, with 13 bases between the two germline ends. The CDR3 DNA sequence: TGTGCCAGCAGTTTCTATACCCGGGGAGATACGCAGTATTTT. Residues: CASSFYTRGDTQYF.

The CDR3 region has the DNA TGTGCCAGCAGCATCAGCAGGGCCGAGCAGTACTTC. Its protein is CASSISRAEQYF. The chain employs TRBV7-9 and TRBJ2-7, with D maybe TRBD1 (5 bases). V was cut by 5 bases and J by 6 bases, with 11 bases left in between. Germline V gives CDR1 SEHNR, CDR2 FQNEAQ (reference sequence). This CDR3 contains 12 residues.

This clonotype showed up just a few times. This chain connects TRBV11-2 to TRBJ2-1; 14 bases line up with TRBD2. V shed 6 bases, J shed 5 bases, and the junction held 12 bases outside the gene matches. This CDR3 is 18 amino acids long. Germline V gene lookup returns CDR1 SGHAT and CDR2 FQNNGV. Here the CDR3 reads CASRPGTSGRWGHNEQFF. For the CDR3, the DNA is TGTGCCAGCAGACCCGGGACTAGCGGGAGATGGGGCCACAATGAGCAGTTCTTC.

The chain couples TRBV7-9 to TRBJ1-5; D uncertain. CDR1 is SEHNR and CDR2 is FQNEAQ in the germline V gene (reference sequence). The CDR3 consists of 12 residues. Trimming removed 1 base at V and 6 bases at J, with 4 bases between. The CDR3 DNA reads TGTGCCAGCAGCTTAGGGTTTCAGCCCCAGCATTTT. Its translation: CASSLGFQPQHF.

This clonotype was seen many times. V is TRBV27 and J is TRBJ2-1, with TRBD2 identical over 7 bases. This CDR3 is built from 16 residues. Germline values: CDR1 MNHEY, CDR2 SMNVEV (reference sequence). Losses at the gene ends were 4 bases for V and 2 bases for J; bases not matched to a gene: 8. The CDR3 here is CASSSLLAVTYNEQFF. The CDR3 nucleotides read TGTGCCAGCAGTTCCCTTCTAGCGGTAACCTACAATGAGCAGTTCTTC.

This clonotype was seen only once. The chain employs TRBV15 and TRBJ2-2; 8 nucleotides agree with TRBD2. Looked up from germline, CDR1 is LNHNV and CDR2 is YYDKDF (reference sequence). The CDR3 runs to 17 residues. The junction had 6 bases not matched to a gene; V was cut back by 0 bases and J by 3 bases. CDR3 loop: CATSRDPDSGDTGELFF. The CDR3 DNA sequence: TGTGCCACCAGCAGAGATCCTGATAGCGGGGACACCGGGGAGCTGTTTTTT.

There are a few counts of this clonotype. V usage is TRBV5-1 and J usage is TRBJ2-7, with 10 positions matching TRBD2. The CDR3 sequence is 17 residues long. From germline, CDR1 is SGHRS and CDR2 YFSETQ. Trimming removed 4 bases from V and 5 bases from J; junction bases left unmatched: 15. The CDR3 DNA follows: TGCGCCAGCAGCCTGTGGGCTAGCGGGAGTACGAACCACGAGCAGTACTTC. This translates into CASSLWASGSTNHEQYF.

This clonotype was seen many times. This rearrangement joins TRBV5-1 to TRBJ1-1, with a tentative D call TRBD1 (6 bases). The CDR3 loop spans 15 amino acids. V lost 1 base to trimming and J lost 4 bases, with 14 bases between them. CDR1 is SGHRS and CDR2 is YFSETQ in the germline V gene. DNA for the CDR3: TGCGCCAGCAGCTTGTCCTCAGGGGCGGGCACTGAAGCTTTCTTT. Residues: CASSLSSGAGTEAFF.

The chain joins TRBV5-8 to TRBJ1-5; 9 nucleotides line up with TRBD1. Germline CDR1 is SGHTS and CDR2 is YDEGEE. Trimming at V came to 4 bases and at J to 0 bases, leaving 5 bases not matched to a gene. This CDR3 region has 16 residues. Written as DNA, the CDR3 is TGTGCCAGCAGCCGGACAGGGGTTCGTAGCAATCAGCCCCAGCATTTT. Protein: CASSRTGVRSNQPQHF.

The J gene is TRBJ2-1, the V gene TRBV12-3 or TRBV12-4; 9 bases match TRBD2. Trimming removed 7 bases from V and 5 bases from J; junction bases left unmatched: 9. This CDR3 contains 15 residues. CDR3 nucleotide sequence: TGTGCCAGCAAACCTTGGGCTAGCGGGAACAATGAGCAGTTCTTC. This codes for CASKPWASGNNEQFF.

This clonotype was detected ten times or more. The chain combines TRBV12-3 or TRBV12-4 with TRBJ1-1; TRBD1 is a possible D gene (5 bases). Trimming took off 6 bases at V and 10 bases at J, with 12 bases between the two ends. This CDR3 is built from 11 residues. CDR3 coding DNA: TGTGCCAGCAGAAGTGGGGGTGTAGCTTTCTTT. It codes for CASRSGGVAFF.

The chain combines TRBV5-1 with TRBJ1-1; no clear D. Trimming stripped 8 bases from V and 1 base from J, with 12 bases between. The CDR3 extends over 13 amino acids. Germline V gene data show CDR1 as SGHRS and CDR2 as YFSETQ. This CDR3 reads CASRVSGNTEAFF. The CDR3 DNA reads as TGCGCCAGTCGGGTCTCCGGGAACACTGAAGCTTTCTTT.

This clonotype came up a few times. V gene TRBV25-1 combines with J gene TRBJ2-7; D is ambiguous. The germline V gene encodes CDR1 MGHDK and CDR2 SYGVNS. V was clipped by 3 bases and J by 0 bases, with 6 bases between them. The CDR3 is 13 residues long. The CDR3 is CASSDYLSYEQYF. The CDR3, as DNA: TGTGCCAGCAGTGACTACCTCTCCTACGAGCAGTACTTC.

In its sample, this clonotype was seen a few times. The chain carries TRBV7-9 and TRBJ2-5; a possible D gene is TRBD2 (6 bases). CDR3 length: 17 residues. V was cut by 5 bases and J by 5 bases, with 24 bases left in between. CDR1 is SEHNR, CDR2 FQNEAQ, per germline (reference sequence). The CDR3 protein is CASSKLTVEGREETQYF. The CDR3 DNA is TGTGCCAGCAGCAAACTAACGGTGGAGGGCCGCGAGGAGACCCAGTACTTC. The full variable domain, in which reference TRBV7-9 and TRBJ2-5 provide the parts outside the CDR3, is DTGVSQNPRHKITKRGQNVTFRCDPISEHNRLYWYRQTLGQGPEFLTYFQNEAQLEKSRLLSDRFSAERPKGSFSTLEIQRTEQGDSAMYLCASSKLTVEGREETQYFGPGTRLLVL.

This clonotype came up a few times. V usage is TRBV29-1 and J usage is TRBJ2-7; D possibly matches TRBD1 or TRBD2 (5 bases each). Germline-derived CDR1 and CDR2 are SQVTM and ANQGSEA. Trimming removed 3 bases from V and 3 bases from J, with 9 bases in between. The CDR3 totals 12 residues. The DNA for the CDR3 is TGCAGCGTTGACGGGGACGGCTACGAGCAGTACTTC. Translated, it gives CSVDGDGYEQYF.

V gene TRBV7-2 combines with J gene TRBJ2-7, with 9 positions matching TRBD2. Trimming took 0 bases from V and 5 from J; bases not matched to a gene: 11. The CDR3 length is 17 residues. The germline CDR1 and CDR2 sequences are SGHTA and FQGNSA. CDR3 amino acids: CASSLALVAGGPHEQYF. The CDR3 DNA reads TGTGCCAGCAGCTTAGCGCTCGTTGCGGGAGGGCCCCACGAGCAGTACTTC. The variable domain in full, with the rest retrieved from reference TRBV7-2 and TRBJ2-7, is GAGVSQSPSNKVTEKGKDVELRCDPISGHTALYWYRQSLGQGLEFLIYFQGNSAPDKSGLPSDRFSAERTGGSVSTLTIQRTQQEDSAVYLCASSLALVAGGPHEQYFGPGTRLTVT.

This clonotype appeared once. This chain joins TRBV2 and TRBJ2-7; 8 bases fit TRBD2. The germline V gene has CDR1 SNHLY and CDR2 FYNNEI. The trim removed 7 bases at V and 0 bases at J, leaving 11 bases unmatched. This CDR3 spans 16 amino acids. CDR3 nucleotides: TGTGCCAGCAATGCGGGGGGCGTCCGTAGCTCCTACGAGCAGTACTTC. It codes for CASNAGGVRSSYEQYF.

The chain recombines TRBV6-5 with TRBJ1-5; D gene uncertain. The length of the CDR3 is 16 residues. Trimming pared 0 bases from V and 0 bases from J, leaving 9 bases between. Germline CDR1 reads MNHEY; CDR2 reads SVGAGI. The CDR3 bases are TGTGCCAGCAGTTACTCCGGCCCGGTTAGCAATCAGCCCCAGCATTTT. It is translated as CASSYSGPVSNQPQHF.

The J gene is TRBJ1-1, the V gene TRBV5-1; the match to TRBD1 covers 9 bases. This CDR3 comprises 15 residues. Germline-derived CDR1 and CDR2 are SGHRS and YFSETQ. V was pared by 0 bases and J by 3 bases, with 3 bases of the junction left unmatched. For the CDR3, the DNA is TGCGCCAGCAGCTTGGATGGGACAGGGTACACTGAAGCTTTCTTT. Protein sequence: CASSLDGTGYTEAFF.

This clonotype showed up just a few times. The chain is built from TRBV12-3 or TRBV12-4 and TRBJ2-7; D may correspond to TRBD1 or TRBD2 (5 bases each). Trimming removed 6 bases from V and 7 bases from J, with 13 bases in between. The CDR3 consists of 12 residues. The CDR3: CASSTVWGEQYF. In nucleotides, the CDR3 is TGTGCCAGCAGCACCGTTTGGGGGGAGCAGTACTTC.